What follows are 17 T cell receptor beta chains derived from one specimen sequenced in a study of blood T cell repertoires in COVID-19 (dated by TCRdb to 2018 to 2020). The library was produced with the immunoSEQ multiplex PCR assay. Drawn from immuneACCESS, this table holds only the in-frame rearrangements with V and J called that TCRdb kept. Clones are partly lost; checked studies trace under half to an unresolved V gene and leave the rest unexplained. For this sample there are more than 95,000 clones; about 82% appear just once. Jointly, the top ten make up roughly 5.4% of the sample. Sequencing was done on a sample of peripheral blood. The receptors were sampled from a human donor in a cohort sampled during active COVID-19.

The chain combines TRBV28 with TRBJ2-7; tentative D call: TRBD2 (5 bases). V was cut by 4 bases and J by 2 bases, with 18 bases left in between. The CDR3 sequence is 16 residues long. Germline CDR1 and CDR2: MDHEN and SYDVKM. This CDR3 reads CASSWGRGMLAYEQYF. The CDR3 DNA reads as TGTGCCAGCAGTTGGGGTCGAGGGATGCTAGCCTACGAGCAGTACTTC.

This clone was seen a single time. The chain couples TRBV19 to TRBJ1-1; 7 nucleotides line up with TRBD1. Germline V gene sequence: CDR1 LNHDA, CDR2 SQIVND (reference sequence). V lost 3 bases to trimming and J lost 10 bases; unmatched junction nucleotides: 5. The length of the CDR3 is 12 residues. The CDR3 DNA reads TGTGCCAGTAGTATTCGGCAGGGGGGAGCTTTCTTT. It is translated as CASSIRQGGAFF.

The count of this clone is one. The chain carries TRBV5-1 and TRBJ2-1; the match to TRBD2 covers 11 bases. The CDR3 spans 17 residues. J lost 5 bases, V lost 0 bases, and 7 bases had no gene match. The germline gives CDR1 SGHRS, CDR2 YFSETQ. CDR3 in DNA: TGCGCCAGCAGCTTGGGCCTACTAGCGGGAGTCCACAATGAGCAGTTCTTC. Its protein product is CASSLGLLAGVHNEQFF.

V is TRBV3-1 (or the pseudogene TRBV3-2) and J is TRBJ2-7; no clear D gene. V lost 1 base to trimming and J lost 3 bases, with 7 bases between them. CDR3 length: 13 residues. Germline CDR1 and CDR2: LGHDT and YNNKEL (reference sequence). The CDR3 region is CASSQVPYYEQYF. CDR3 coding DNA: TGTGCCAGCAGCCAAGTCCCCTACTACGAGCAGTACTTC.

This chain links TRBV19 with TRBJ2-1; 12 nucleotides match TRBD1. V lost 7 bases and J lost 6; bases outside the gene matches: 10. The V gene's germline CDR1 is LNHDA and CDR2 SQIVND (reference sequence). CDR3 length equals 16 residues. The CDR3 is CASKQGMGQGANEQFF. The CDR3 nucleotides are TGTGCCAGTAAACAAGGCATGGGACAGGGGGCCAATGAGCAGTTCTTC.

Here the CDR3 reads CASGTSGRSGPDTQYF. CDR3 bases: TGTGCCTCGGGGACTAGCGGGAGGTCCGGCCCAGATACGCAGTATTTT. V is TRBV30 and J is TRBJ2-3; 15 bases agree with TRBD2. The CDR3 runs 16 residues. J gave up 4 bases and V 7 bases, and 9 bases lay outside the gene matches. The V gene's germline CDR1 is GTSNPN and CDR2 SVGIG (reference sequence).

The gene calls are TRBV28 and TRBJ2-1, with D maybe TRBD2 (6 bases). CDR3 size: 13 residues. Between the trimmed V and J ends, which lost 5 bases and 6 bases, there was a span of 11 bases. CDR1 and CDR2 (germline): MDHEN, SYDVKM. CDR3 sequence (DNA): TGTGCCAGCAGTGGGGAGGCCCCCAATGAGCAGTTCTTC. The encoded protein is CASSGEAPNEQFF. The variable domain in full, with the rest retrieved from reference TRBV28 and TRBJ2-1, is DVKVTQSSRYLVKRTGEKVFLECVQDMDHENMFWYRQDPGLGLRLIYFSYDVKMKEKGDIPEGYSVSREKKERFSLILESASTNQTSMYLCASSGEAPNEQFFGPGTRLTVL.

The chain uses TRBV5-1 and TRBJ1-4; the D gene is possibly TRBD1 (5 bases). The V and J ends lost 5 bases and 0 bases respectively, with 14 bases between them. Germline CDR1 reads SGHRS; CDR2 reads YFSETQ. The CDR3 spans 16 residues. CDR3 sequence: CASSWGGASTNEKLFF. The CDR3 DNA sequence: TGCGCCAGCAGTTGGGGAGGGGCTTCAACTAATGAAAAACTGTTTTTT.

The rearrangement links TRBV18 to TRBJ2-6, with D tentatively TRBD1 (5 bases). CDR1 is KGHSH and CDR2 is LQKENI in the germline V gene. V was cut by 3 bases and J by 0 bases, with 15 bases left in between. CDR3 size: 18 residues. As DNA, the CDR3 is TGTGCCAGCTCACCGCTCTTGATCACAGGCTCTGGGGCCAACGTCCTGACTTTC. Protein product: CASSPLLITGSGANVLTF.

The chain combines TRBV9 with TRBJ2-7; 8 bases are shared with TRBD2. Trimming removed 0 bases from V and 2 bases from J; junction bases left unmatched: 4. Germline assignment: CDR1 SGDLS and CDR2 YYNGEE. The CDR3 has 15 amino acids. CDR3 sequence: CASSVGVAGTYEQYF. CDR3 sequence (DNA): TGTGCCAGCAGCGTAGGGGTAGCGGGAACCTACGAGCAGTACTTC.

J is TRBJ2-4 and V is TRBV30, with TRBD2 identical over 9 bases. Germline V gene lookup returns CDR1 GTSNPN and CDR2 SVGIG (reference sequence). CDR3 length equals 18 residues. With V trimmed by 1 base and J by 1 base, 11 bases remained unmatched. In nucleotides, the CDR3 is TGTGCCTGGAGTGAACTTCTAGCGGGAAGTCAGGCCAAAAACATTCAGTACTTC. This translates into CAWSELLAGSQAKNIQYF.

The V call is TRBV5-1, the J call TRBJ2-5; D is perhaps TRBD1 (6 bases). The CDR3 runs to 17 residues. CDR1 is SGHRS and CDR2 is YFSETQ in the germline V gene. The V gene lost 1 base and the J gene lost 5 bases, with 21 bases spanning the gap. DNA of the CDR3: TGCGCCAGCAGCTTGTTCCCGCCAGGGGCCCCTCGGGAGACCCAGTACTTC. It encodes CASSLFPPGAPRETQYF.

The CDR3 coding sequence is TGTGCCACCAGTGATCCGGCTAGCGGGAGATACAATGAGCAGTTCTTC. Translating it yields CATSDPASGRYNEQFF. The gene calls are TRBV24-1 and TRBJ2-1; TRBD2 matches 10 bases. Looked up from germline, CDR1 is KGHDR and CDR2 is SFDVKD. CDR3 size: 16 residues. Germline trimming cut 3 bases from V and 4 bases from J; bases unmatched to any gene: 5.

V gene TRBV28 combines with J gene TRBJ2-7, with 8 bases lining up with TRBD1. CDR1 is MDHEN and CDR2 is SYDVKM in the germline V gene. V was clipped by 6 bases and J by 3 bases; unmatched bases: 13. This CDR3 has 16 residues. CDR3 residues: CASSSLDRGARYEQYF. As DNA, the CDR3 is TGTGCCAGCAGCTCGTTAGACAGGGGAGCCCGCTACGAGCAGTACTTC.

V usage is TRBV2 and J usage is TRBJ2-3; 7 positions agree with TRBD1. Per germline, CDR1 SNHLY and CDR2 FYNNEI. V shed 0 bases and J 11 bases; nucleotides not matched to a gene: 11. The CDR3 extends over 15 amino acids. The CDR3 sequence is CASSEAPGGPFGQYF. The CDR3, as DNA: TGTGCCAGCAGTGAAGCTCCAGGGGGACCATTCGGGCAGTATTTT. Combining the CDR3 with reference TRBV2 and TRBJ2-3 gives the whole variable domain EPEVTQTPSHQVTQMGQEVILRCVPISNHLYFYWYRQILGQKVEFLVSFYNNEISEKSEIFDDQFSVERPDGSNFTLKIRSTKLEDSAMYFCASSEAPGGPFGQYFGPGTRLTVL.

The J gene is TRBJ1-3, the V gene TRBV28; D is unclear. The CDR3 has 14 amino acids. Germline V gene sequence: CDR1 MDHEN, CDR2 SYDVKM. V lost 6 bases and J 0 bases, leaving 9 bases between the germline ends. This chain's CDR3 is CASREQSSGNTIYF. CDR3 bases: TGTGCCAGCAGGGAACAGAGCTCTGGAAACACCATATATTTT.

The chain combines TRBV4-1 with TRBJ2-6; no reliable D call. Deletions cut 1 base from V and 2 bases from J, with 6 bases between. The CDR3 consists of 15 residues. The V gene's germline CDR1 is MGHRA and CDR2 YSYEKL. Here the CDR3 reads CASSQGFTGANVLTF. CDR3 nucleotides: TGCGCCAGCAGCCAAGGTTTCACTGGGGCCAACGTCCTGACTTTC.